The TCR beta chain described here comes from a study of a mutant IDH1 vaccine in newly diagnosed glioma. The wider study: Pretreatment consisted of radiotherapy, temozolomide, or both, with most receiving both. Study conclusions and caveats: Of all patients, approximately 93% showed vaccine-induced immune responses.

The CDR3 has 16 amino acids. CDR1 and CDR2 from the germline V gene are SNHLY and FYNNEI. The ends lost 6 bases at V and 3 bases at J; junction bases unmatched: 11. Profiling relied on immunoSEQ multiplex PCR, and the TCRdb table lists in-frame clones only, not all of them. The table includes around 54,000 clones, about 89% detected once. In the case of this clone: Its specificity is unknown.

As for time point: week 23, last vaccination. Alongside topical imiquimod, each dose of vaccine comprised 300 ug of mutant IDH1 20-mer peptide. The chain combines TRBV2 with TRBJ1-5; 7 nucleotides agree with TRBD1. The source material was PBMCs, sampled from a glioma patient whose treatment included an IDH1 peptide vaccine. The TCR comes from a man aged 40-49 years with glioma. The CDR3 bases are TGTGCCAGCAGCCGACAGGGTAACTTGTTCAATCAGCCCCAGCATTTT. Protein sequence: CASSRQGNLFNQPQHF.